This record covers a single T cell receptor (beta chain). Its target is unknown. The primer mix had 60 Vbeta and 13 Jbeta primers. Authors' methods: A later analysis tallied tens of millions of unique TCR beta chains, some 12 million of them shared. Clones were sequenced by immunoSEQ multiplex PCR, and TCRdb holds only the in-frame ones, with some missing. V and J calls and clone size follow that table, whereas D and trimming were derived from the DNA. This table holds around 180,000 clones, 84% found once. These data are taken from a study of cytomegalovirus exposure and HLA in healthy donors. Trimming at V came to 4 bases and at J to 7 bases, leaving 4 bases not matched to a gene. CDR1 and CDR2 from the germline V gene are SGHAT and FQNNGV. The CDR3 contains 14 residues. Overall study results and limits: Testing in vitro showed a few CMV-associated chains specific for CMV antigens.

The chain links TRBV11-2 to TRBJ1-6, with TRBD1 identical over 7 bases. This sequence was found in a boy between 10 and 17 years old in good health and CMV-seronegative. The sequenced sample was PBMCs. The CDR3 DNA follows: TGTGCCAGCAGCTCAAGACAGGGAAATTCACCCCTCCACTTT. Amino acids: CASSSRQGNSPLHF.